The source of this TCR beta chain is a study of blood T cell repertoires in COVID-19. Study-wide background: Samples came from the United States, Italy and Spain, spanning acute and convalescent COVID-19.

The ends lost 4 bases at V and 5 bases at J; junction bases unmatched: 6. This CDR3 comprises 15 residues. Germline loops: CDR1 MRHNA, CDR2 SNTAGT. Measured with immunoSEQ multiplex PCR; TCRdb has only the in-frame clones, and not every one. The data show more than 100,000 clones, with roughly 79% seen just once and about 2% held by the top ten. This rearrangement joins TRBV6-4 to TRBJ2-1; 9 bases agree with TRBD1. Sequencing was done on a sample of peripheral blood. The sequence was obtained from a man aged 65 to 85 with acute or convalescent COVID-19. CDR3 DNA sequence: TGTGCCAGCAGTGTCGCCGGGACAGGGCACAATGAGCAGTTCTTC. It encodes CASSVAGTGHNEQFF.